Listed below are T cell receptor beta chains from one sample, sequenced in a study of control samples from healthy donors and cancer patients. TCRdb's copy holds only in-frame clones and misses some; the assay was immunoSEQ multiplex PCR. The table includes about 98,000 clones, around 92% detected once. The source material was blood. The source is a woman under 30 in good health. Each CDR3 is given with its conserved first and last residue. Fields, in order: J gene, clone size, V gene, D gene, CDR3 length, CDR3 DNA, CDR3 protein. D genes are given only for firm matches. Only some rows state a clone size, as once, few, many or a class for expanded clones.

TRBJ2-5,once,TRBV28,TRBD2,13,TGTGCCAGCAGTTCAGGGACTAAAAGGACCCAGTACTTC,CASSSGTKRTQYF
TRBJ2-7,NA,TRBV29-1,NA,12,TGCAGCGTTGAAATCGGCCCCTACGAGCAGTACTTC,CSVEIGPYEQYF
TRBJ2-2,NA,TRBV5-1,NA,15,TGCGCCAGCAGCTTGCTTCGGGCGAACACCGGGGAGCTGTTTTTT,CASSLLRANTGELFF
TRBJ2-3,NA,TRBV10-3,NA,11,TGTGCCATCAGAGCTGCAGATACGCAGTATTTT,CAIRAADTQYF
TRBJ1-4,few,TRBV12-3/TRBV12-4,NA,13,TGTGCCAGCAGTTTTATAGGGAATGAAAAACTGTTTTTT,CASSFIGNEKLFF
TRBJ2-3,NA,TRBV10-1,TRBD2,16,TGCGCCAGCAGTGAGTCTAGCGGGGTGAGCACAGATACGCAGTATTTT,CASSESSGVSTDTQYF
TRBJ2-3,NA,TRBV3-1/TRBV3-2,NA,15,TGTGCCAGCAGCCAAACGGACCCAGGCACAGATACGCAGTATTTT,CASSQTDPGTDTQYF
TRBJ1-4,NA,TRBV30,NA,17,TGTGCCTGGAGCCCGCGAAGGGGAGGGGATAAGGATGAAAAACTGTTTTTT,CAWSPRRGGDKDEKLFF
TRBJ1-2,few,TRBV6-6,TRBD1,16,TGTGCCAGCAGTTTCTCGACAGGGACAGATAACTATGGCTACACCTTC,CASSFSTGTDNYGYTF
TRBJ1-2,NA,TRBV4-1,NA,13,TGCGCCAGCAGCCTCCAAACAGGATATGGCTACACCTTC,CASSLQTGYGYTF
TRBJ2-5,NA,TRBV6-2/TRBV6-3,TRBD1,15,TGTGCCAGCAGCAAGCCGGGACAGGAGAGGGAGACCCAGTACTTC,CASSKPGQERETQYF
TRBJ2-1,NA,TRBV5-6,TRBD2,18,TGTGCCAGCAGCTCAACCCCATCTAGCGGGAGGGTTTACAATGAGCAGTTCTTC,CASSSTPSSGRVYNEQFF